A selection of T cell receptor beta chains follows, all from one sample in a study of blood T cells in healthy people across ages. TCRdb reprocessed the 5' RACE reads via MiXCR and lists one record per CDR3 protein. The top ten hold approximately 4% of the sample, which has about 800,000 distinct CDR3 sequences, more than 20% seen once. These data also featured in a second study, about T cells of mothers and their children.

Material: blood. Receptors originate from a boy aged 5-17 years in good health. Both conserved end residues are part of each CDR3. Fields, in order: J gene, D gene, clone size, V gene, CDR3 DNA, CDR3 protein. D genes are given only for firm matches. For some rows the clone size is stated as once, few or many, or as a class when expanded; others skip it.

J gene: TRBJ1-4
D gene: NA
clone size: NA
V gene: TRBV3-1
CDR3 DNA: TGTGCCAGCAGCCCGGAGAGATCAAATGAAAAACTGTTTTTT
CDR3 protein: CASSPERSNEKLFF

J gene: TRBJ2-3
D gene: TRBD2
clone size: NA
V gene: TRBV12-3/TRBV12-4
CDR3 DNA: TGTGCCAGCAGTAACCCGGGACTAGCGGGAGCCTACACAGATACGCAGTATTTT
CDR3 protein: CASSNPGLAGAYTDTQYF

J gene: TRBJ2-7
D gene: NA
clone size: NA
V gene: TRBV12-3/TRBV12-4
CDR3 DNA: TGTGCCAGCAGTTTAGCGTCCAGGTACGAGCAGTACTTC
CDR3 protein: CASSLASRYEQYF

J gene: TRBJ2-6
D gene: NA
clone size: NA
V gene: TRBV6-2/TRBV6-3
CDR3 DNA: TGTGCCAGCAGGCGAGGGGTTGCTGGGGCCAACGTCCTGACTTTC
CDR3 protein: CASRRGVAGANVLTF

J gene: TRBJ2-1
D gene: TRBD1
clone size: few
V gene: TRBV29-1
CDR3 DNA: TGCAGCGTTGGGGGGCTTAGGACAGGGTCACGACGGTGGTCCTACAATGAGCAGCTCTTC
CDR3 protein: CSVGGLRTGSRRWSYNEQLF

J gene: TRBJ2-3
D gene: TRBD1
clone size: NA
V gene: TRBV4-3
CDR3 DNA: TGCGCCAGCAGCCAAGATTGGGACAGGAGAGGCACAGATACGCAGTATTTT
CDR3 protein: CASSQDWDRRGTDTQYF

J gene: TRBJ2-3
D gene: TRBD1
clone size: NA
V gene: TRBV5-1
CDR3 DNA: TGCGCCAGCAGCCAGGGGACAGGGATGGTCACAGATACGCAGTATTTT
CDR3 protein: CASSQGTGMVTDTQYF

J gene: TRBJ2-1
D gene: NA
clone size: NA
V gene: TRBV14
CDR3 DNA: TGTGCCAGCAGCCAAGAGTGGGGGAGTTCCTACAATGAGCAGTTCTTC
CDR3 protein: CASSQEWGSSYNEQFF

J gene: TRBJ2-7
D gene: TRBD2
clone size: NA
V gene: TRBV4-3
CDR3 DNA: TGCGCCAGCAGCCAAGATACGGGAGGAACCTACGAGCAGTACTTC
CDR3 protein: CASSQDTGGTYEQYF

J gene: TRBJ2-1
D gene: NA
clone size: few
V gene: TRBV27
CDR3 DNA: TGTGCCAGCAGTTTTAGCGGCGCCGCGAGCAATGAGCAGTTCTTC
CDR3 protein: CASSFSGAASNEQFF

J gene: TRBJ2-5
D gene: NA
clone size: NA
V gene: TRBV2
CDR3 DNA: TGTGCCAGCAGTCTAAACAGTGCCCAAGAGACCCAGTACTTC
CDR3 protein: CASSLNSAQETQYF

J gene: TRBJ1-1
D gene: NA
clone size: many
V gene: TRBV20-1
CDR3 DNA: TGCAGTGCTAGGGGGGTCGGGCATACTGAAGCTTTCTTT
CDR3 protein: CSARGVGHTEAFF

J gene: TRBJ1-6
D gene: NA
clone size: NA
V gene: TRBV7-2
CDR3 DNA: TGTGCCAGCAGCTTTCTCCGGGACCGGGGGAATTCACCCCTCCACTTT
CDR3 protein: CASSFLRDRGNSPLHF

J gene: TRBJ2-3
D gene: NA
clone size: NA
V gene: TRBV7-9
CDR3 DNA: TGTGCCAGCTACAGGGACCCCACAGATACGCAGTATTTT
CDR3 protein: CASYRDPTDTQYF

J gene: TRBJ1-1
D gene: NA
clone size: NA
V gene: TRBV28
CDR3 DNA: TGTGCCAGCAGTTTCGCCCTTCAGGGCACTGAAGCTTTCTTT
CDR3 protein: CASSFALQGTEAFF

J gene: TRBJ2-7
D gene: NA
clone size: NA
V gene: TRBV7-2
CDR3 DNA: TGTGCCAGCAGCTTAGTAAGTGTCAGCGCCTACGAGCAGTACTTC
CDR3 protein: CASSLVSVSAYEQYF

J gene: TRBJ2-1
D gene: NA
clone size: NA
V gene: TRBV12-3/TRBV12-4
CDR3 DNA: TGTGCCAGCAGTTTGGCCCTCCCAGGAGGGTACTCCTACAATGAGCAGTTCTTC
CDR3 protein: CASSLALPGGYSYNEQFF

J gene: TRBJ2-5
D gene: TRBD1
clone size: NA
V gene: TRBV4-3
CDR3 DNA: TGCGCCAGCAGCCAGGGGACAGGGACTGTGGAGACCCAGTACTTC
CDR3 protein: CASSQGTGTVETQYF

J gene: TRBJ2-7
D gene: TRBD2
clone size: NA
V gene: TRBV27
CDR3 DNA: TGTGCCAGCAGCTTTACTAGCGAGAGGCCCTACGAGCAGTACTTC
CDR3 protein: CASSFTSERPYEQYF

J gene: TRBJ2-3
D gene: NA
clone size: NA
V gene: TRBV2
CDR3 DNA: TGTGCCAGCAGTGTAGCGGCTGGGGATACGCAGTATTTT
CDR3 protein: CASSVAAGDTQYF

J gene: TRBJ2-3
D gene: NA
clone size: NA
V gene: TRBV24-1
CDR3 DNA: TGTGCCACCAGTGACCCGGGACGAAGCACAGATACGCAGTATTTT
CDR3 protein: CATSDPGRSTDTQYF

J gene: TRBJ2-1
D gene: NA
clone size: NA
V gene: TRBV29-1
CDR3 DNA: TGCAGCGTAACCCGGGGGGCTCCCGTTGGTGAGCAGTTCTTC
CDR3 protein: CSVTRGAPVGEQFF

J gene: TRBJ2-1
D gene: TRBD1
clone size: few
V gene: TRBV6-5
CDR3 DNA: TGTGCCAGCAGTTCACCCCTGGGACAGGGGGCCTACAATGAGCAGTTCTTC
CDR3 protein: CASSSPLGQGAYNEQFF

J gene: TRBJ2-7
D gene: NA
clone size: NA
V gene: TRBV4-3
CDR3 DNA: TGCGCCAGCAGCCATGCCCCCGGTTTAGCGTCCTACGAGCAGTACTTC
CDR3 protein: CASSHAPGLASYEQYF

J gene: TRBJ2-3
D gene: TRBD1
clone size: few
V gene: TRBV12-3/TRBV12-4
CDR3 DNA: TGTGCCAGCAGTTTAGACAGGGGGCTCTCAGGCACAGATACGCAGTATTTT
CDR3 protein: CASSLDRGLSGTDTQYF

J gene: TRBJ2-2
D gene: NA
clone size: few
V gene: TRBV27
CDR3 DNA: TGTGCCAGCAGACCTCGGGCCGGGGAGCTGTTTTTT
CDR3 protein: CASRPRAGELFF